The 21 T cell receptor beta chains in this list originate from one sample, sequenced in a study of CD8 T cells in Susac syndrome. An input of about 0.45 to 1 ug of RNA was subjected to reverse transcription using random hexamers. One entry per CDR3 protein results from TCRdb running MiXCR on the immunoSEQ multiplex PCR reads. The sample records 190,000 or so distinct CDR3 sequences, roughly 94% being singletons. Sequencing was done on a sample of CD4+ T cells from PBMCs. The receptors originated from a human donor with multiple sclerosis.

The chain has TRBV20-1 and TRBJ1-1; D may be TRBD1 (6 bases). Germline CDR1 reads DFQATT; CDR2 reads SNEGSKA (reference sequence). The CDR3 length is 13 residues. Trimming shortened V by 1 base and J by 5 bases, and 11 bases separated the two germline ends. The CDR3 spells CSARGGRGTEAFF. The CDR3 region has the DNA TGCAGTGCTAGAGGGGGGCGAGGGACTGAAGCTTTCTTT.

This chain links TRBV29-1 with TRBJ2-1; TRBD1 aligns across 10 bases. The length of the CDR3 is 15 residues. The junction had 10 bases not matched to a gene; V was cut back by 6 bases and J by 5 bases. The germline gives CDR1 SQVTM, CDR2 ANQGSEA. DNA for the CDR3: TGCAGCGTCCGCCTGGGACAGGGGATCCACAATGAGCAGTTCTTC. This gives the protein CSVRLGQGIHNEQFF.

The chain couples TRBV29-1 to TRBJ1-2; TRBD1 might be the D (5 bases). V lost 7 bases to trimming and J lost 3 bases, with 21 bases between them. This CDR3 spans 15 amino acids. In germline, CDR1 is SQVTM, CDR2 ANQGSEA. In DNA, the CDR3 is TGCAGCGCCGGCGCCCGAGGGGAGGGTGACTATGGCTACACCTTC. Amino acids: CSAGARGEGDYGYTF.

This clonotype was seen only once. The J gene is TRBJ2-5, the V gene TRBV2; D not certain. Deletions cut 10 bases from V and 5 bases from J, with 17 bases between. The CDR3 consists of 13 residues. Germline CDR1 SNHLY, CDR2 FYNNEI. CDR3 nucleotides: TGTGCCACCCCCCCACGGAGAAGGGAGACCCAGTACTTC. It specifies CATPPRRRETQYF.

The chain has TRBV19 and TRBJ2-1; 7 bases fit TRBD2. V shed 2 bases, J shed 4 bases, and the junction held 5 bases outside the gene matches. This CDR3 spans 15 amino acids. Germline CDR1 is LNHDA and CDR2 is SQIVND (reference sequence). CDR3 loop: CASSISGGKYNEQFF. The CDR3 DNA sequence: TGTGCCAGTAGTATATCCGGGGGGAAATACAATGAGCAGTTCTTC.

With regard to this clonotype: The junction does not match germline at one end; this may be a read error. The chain recombines TRBV6-5 with TRBJ2-7; D gene ambiguous. Germline V CDR1 and CDR2: MNHEY, SVGAGI. CDR3 length equals 9 residues. The CDR3 DNA follows: TGTGCCAGCAGTCCGACCGAAGCCTTC. Translated, it gives CASSPTEAF.

The rearrangement links TRBV30 to TRBJ1-2; D is unresolved. Per the germline V gene, CDR1 is GTSNPN and CDR2 is SVGIG (reference sequence). The CDR3 is 13 amino acids. V dropped 2 bases and J dropped 4 bases, with 11 bases sitting between them. CDR3 in amino acids: CAWSNSWGYGYTF. The CDR3 bases are TGTGCCTGGAGTAACAGCTGGGGCTATGGCTACACCTTC.

The chain is built from TRBV3-1 and TRBJ2-1, with 9 bases lining up with TRBD2. V shed 0 bases and J 8 bases; nucleotides not matched to a gene: 5. The length of the CDR3 is 15 residues. Looked up from germline, CDR1 is LGHDT and CDR2 is YNNKEL (reference sequence). In DNA, the CDR3 is TGTGCCAGCAGCCAAGAAATAGCGGGGGTTGATGAGCAGTTCTTC. Residues: CASSQEIAGVDEQFF.

This rearrangement joins TRBV20-1 to TRBJ1-4, with unresolved D. Per the germline V gene, CDR1 is DFQATT and CDR2 is SNEGSKA (reference sequence). V gave up 1 base and J gave up 3 bases, with 9 bases separating them. CDR3 length equals 14 residues. CDR3 in DNA: TGCAGTGCTAGAGTAGGAGGTCCTAATGAAAAACTGTTTTTT. This gives the protein CSARVGGPNEKLFF.

This chain uses TRBV29-1 with TRBJ1-2; D ambiguous. V dropped 6 bases and J dropped 4 bases, with 15 bases sitting between them. The V gene's germline CDR1 is SQVTM and CDR2 ANQGSEA. The CDR3 covers 13 residues. The CDR3 nucleotides read TGCAGCGTCGTGTCTCAAGGAGGCTATGGCTACACCTTC. It translates to CSVVSQGGYGYTF.

The CDR3 here is CASSQVRGEQFF. The CDR3 DNA is TGTGCCAGCAGCCAAGTGAGGGGTGAGCAGTTCTTC. The J gene is TRBJ2-1, the V gene TRBV3-1; perhaps D is TRBD1 or TRBD2 (5 bases each). The germline gives CDR1 LGHDT, CDR2 YNNKEL (reference sequence). This CDR3 spans 12 amino acids. Trimming left V 1 base short and J 9 bases short, with 7 bases between.

The rearrangement links TRBV29-1 to TRBJ2-1; 10 bases align to TRBD1. The CDR3 is 14 amino acids. J was trimmed by 4 bases and V by 8 bases; bases with no gene match: 8. CDR1 and CDR2 from the germline V gene are SQVTM and ANQGSEA. CDR3 coding DNA: TGCAGCTTTCTCGGGACAGGGGTATACAATGAGCAGTTCTTC. Translating it yields CSFLGTGVYNEQFF.

The genes are TRBV27 and TRBJ1-1, with 7 bases that match TRBD1. This CDR3 is 15 amino acids long. V trimming: 5 bases; J trimming: 7 bases; junction bases outside the gene matches: 13. Germline loops: CDR1 MNHEY, CDR2 SMNVEV (reference sequence). In DNA form, the CDR3 reads TGTGCCAGCAGTCCATACCTATCGCAGGGGGGTGAAGCTTTCTTT. It encodes CASSPYLSQGGEAFF.

The genes are TRBV9 and TRBJ1-1; D is perhaps TRBD1 (5 bases). The CDR3 is made up of 13 amino acids. Trimming took 0 bases from V and 10 from J, leaving 13 bases between them. Germline V CDR1 and CDR2: SGDLS, YYNGEE. CDR3 in amino acids: CASSVDLGVTAFF. Written as DNA, the CDR3 is TGTGCCAGCAGCGTAGACTTAGGGGTGACAGCTTTCTTT.

The chain is built from TRBV20-1 and TRBJ1-5; unclear D gene. Germline CDR1 DFQATT, CDR2 SNEGSKA (reference sequence). Trimming left V 6 bases short and J 2 bases short, with 14 bases between. The CDR3 spans 14 residues. CDR3 in amino acids: CSASDGFGNQPQHF. In DNA, the CDR3 is TGCAGTGCCTCCGATGGATTTGGCAATCAGCCCCAGCATTTT.

The chain has TRBV12-3 or TRBV12-4 and TRBJ1-5; D not certain. The CDR3 spans 15 residues. Trimming removed 6 bases from V and 2 bases from J, with 14 bases in between. Here the CDR3 DNA reads TGTGCCAGCAGCTATGACGTATGGGGCAATCAGCCCCAGCATTTT. Its translation: CASSYDVWGNQPQHF.

The rearrangement joins TRBV29-1 to TRBJ1-2, with unresolved D. In germline, CDR1 is SQVTM, CDR2 ANQGSEA. V dropped 4 bases and J dropped 4 bases, with 7 bases sitting between them. The CDR3 sequence is 11 residues long. The CDR3 DNA is TGCAGCGTTGTAGTCGGCTATGGCTACACCTTC. The encoded protein is CSVVVGYGYTF.

V and J are TRBV29-1 and TRBJ1-2, with 8 bases matching TRBD1. Per the germline V gene, CDR1 is SQVTM and CDR2 is ANQGSEA. Trimming removed 4 bases from V and 2 bases from J; junction bases left unmatched: 3. The CDR3 loop spans 13 amino acids. The CDR3 region has the DNA TGCAGCGTTGCTCCAGGGGGCAACTATGGCTACACCTTC. Translated: CSVAPGGNYGYTF.

This chain links TRBV29-1 with TRBJ2-7; weak D call: TRBD2 (7 bases). This CDR3 contains 11 residues. The germline V gene encodes CDR1 SQVTM and CDR2 ANQGSEA. The V gene lost 6 bases and the J gene lost 6 bases, with 12 bases spanning the gap. CDR3 in DNA: TGCAGCGTCCGGGGGGCGGCCGAGCAGTACTTC. It translates to CSVRGAAEQYF.

The chain has TRBV3-1 and TRBJ2-7; the match to TRBD1 covers 9 bases. The CDR3 covers 15 residues. CDR1 and CDR2 from the germline V gene are LGHDT and YNNKEL (reference sequence). The V gene end was trimmed by 1 base and the J gene end by 3 bases; junction bases not matched to a gene: 4. The CDR3 region has the DNA TGTGCCAGCAGCCAAGGACCGGGACAGGGCTACGAGCAGTACGTC. This codes for CASSQGPGQGYEQYV.

The chain joins TRBV5-4 to TRBJ2-1, with 12 bases matching TRBD2. V shed 0 bases, J shed 0 bases, and the junction held 4 bases outside the gene matches. Germline-derived CDR1 and CDR2 are SGHNT and YYREEE (reference sequence). The CDR3 runs 18 residues. CDR3 residues: CASSLASGGASSYNEQFF. The CDR3 bases are TGTGCCAGCAGCTTGGCTAGCGGGGGGGCGAGCTCCTACAATGAGCAGTTCTTC.